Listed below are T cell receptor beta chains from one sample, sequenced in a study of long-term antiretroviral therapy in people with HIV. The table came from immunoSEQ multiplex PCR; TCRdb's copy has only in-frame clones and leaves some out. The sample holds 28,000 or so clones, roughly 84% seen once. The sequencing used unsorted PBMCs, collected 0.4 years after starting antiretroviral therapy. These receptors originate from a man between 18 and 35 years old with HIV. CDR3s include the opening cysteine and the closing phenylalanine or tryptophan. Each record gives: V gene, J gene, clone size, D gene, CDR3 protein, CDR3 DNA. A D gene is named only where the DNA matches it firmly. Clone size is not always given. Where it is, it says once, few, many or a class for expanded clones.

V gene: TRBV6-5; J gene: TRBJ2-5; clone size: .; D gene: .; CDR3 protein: CASSYSGNRVGETQYF; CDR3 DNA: TGTGCCAGCAGTTACTCGGGAAACAGGGTAGGAGAGACCCAGTACTTC
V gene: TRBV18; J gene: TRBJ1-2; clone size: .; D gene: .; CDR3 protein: CASSPPKGSGYTF; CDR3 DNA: TGTGCCAGCTCACCCCCAAAGGGGAGTGGCTACACCTTC
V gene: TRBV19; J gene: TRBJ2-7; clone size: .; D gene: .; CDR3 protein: CASSRGGPTYEQYF; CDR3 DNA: TGTGCCAGTTCCAGGGGGGGGCCGACCTACGAGCAGTACTTC
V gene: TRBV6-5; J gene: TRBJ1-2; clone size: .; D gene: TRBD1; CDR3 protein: CASSDQGANYGYTF; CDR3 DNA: TGTGCCAGCAGCGACCAGGGGGCGAACTATGGCTACACCTTC
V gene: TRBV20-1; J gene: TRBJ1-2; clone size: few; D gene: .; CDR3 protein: CSARSSLGYTF; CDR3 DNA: TGCAGTGCTAGGAGCAGCCTTGGCTACACCTTC
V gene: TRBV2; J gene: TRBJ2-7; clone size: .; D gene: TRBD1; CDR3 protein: CASSEGQNYEQYF; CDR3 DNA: TGTGCCAGCAGTGAGGGACAGAACTACGAGCAGTACTTC
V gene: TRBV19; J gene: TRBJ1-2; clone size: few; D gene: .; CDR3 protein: CASRRGAGYGYTF; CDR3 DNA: TGTGCCAGTAGGAGGGGGGCCGGCTATGGCTACACCTTC
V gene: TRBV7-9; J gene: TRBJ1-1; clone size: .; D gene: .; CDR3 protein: CASSPNGGLTEAFF; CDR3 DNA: TGTGCCAGCAGCCCTAATGGGGGTTTAACTGAAGCTTTCTTT
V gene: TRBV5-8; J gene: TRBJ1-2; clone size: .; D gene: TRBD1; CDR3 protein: CASSPAGTGSRANYGYTF; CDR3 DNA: TGTGCCAGCAGCCCCGCCGGGACAGGGAGTCGAGCTAACTATGGCTACACCTTC
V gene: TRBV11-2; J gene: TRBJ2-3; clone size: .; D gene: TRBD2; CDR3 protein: CASSLDLGGGDEADTQYF; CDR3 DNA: TGTGCCAGCAGCTTAGATCTGGGCGGGGGGGATGAAGCAGATACGCAGTATTTT
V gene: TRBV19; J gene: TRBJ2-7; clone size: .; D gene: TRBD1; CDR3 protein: CASSSGTVPPEQYF; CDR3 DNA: TGTGCCAGTAGCTCCGGGACAGTCCCACCCGAGCAGTACTTC
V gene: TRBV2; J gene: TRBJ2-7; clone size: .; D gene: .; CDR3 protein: CASRGIPRGREQYF; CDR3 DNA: TGTGCCAGCAGAGGAATTCCACGGGGGCGCGAGCAGTACTTC
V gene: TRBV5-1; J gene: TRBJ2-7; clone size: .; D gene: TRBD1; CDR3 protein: CASSLVQGVVYEQYF; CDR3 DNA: TGCGCCAGCAGCTTGGTACAGGGGGTCGTCTACGAGCAGTACTTC
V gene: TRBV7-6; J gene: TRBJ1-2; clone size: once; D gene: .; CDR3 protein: CASSLGIPKVDLINYGYTF; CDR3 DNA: TGTGCCAGCAGCTTAGGTATCCCGAAAGTCGATCTCATTAACTATGGCTACACCTTC
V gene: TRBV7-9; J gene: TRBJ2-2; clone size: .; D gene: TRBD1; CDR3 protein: CASSLNRGFTGELFF; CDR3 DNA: TGTGCCAGCAGCTTAAACAGGGGATTCACCGGGGAGCTGTTTTTT
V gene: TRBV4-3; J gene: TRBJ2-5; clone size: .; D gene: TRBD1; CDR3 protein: CASSHGTGVGETQYF; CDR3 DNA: TGCGCCAGCAGCCACGGGACAGGGGTTGGCGAGACCCAGTACTTC
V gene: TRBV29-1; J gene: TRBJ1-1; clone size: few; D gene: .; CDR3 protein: CSVDTNTEAFF; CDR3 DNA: TGCAGCGTTGATACGAACACTGAAGCTTTCTTT
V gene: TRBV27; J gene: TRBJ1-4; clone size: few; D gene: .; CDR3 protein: CASSFHGFREKLFF; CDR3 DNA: TGTGCCAGCAGTTTCCACGGGTTCCGAGAAAAACTGTTTTTT
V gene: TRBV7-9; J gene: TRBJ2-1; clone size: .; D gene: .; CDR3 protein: CASSPPGQGRDEQFF; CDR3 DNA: TGTGCCAGCAGCCCGCCAGGACAAGGGCGCGATGAGCAGTTCTTC
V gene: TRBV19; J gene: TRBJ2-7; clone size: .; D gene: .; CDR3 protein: CASSGAIEQYF; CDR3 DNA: TGTGCCAGTAGCGGGGCCATCGAGCAGTACTTC
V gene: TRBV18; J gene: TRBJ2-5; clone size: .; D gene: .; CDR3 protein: CASSRSQQETQYF; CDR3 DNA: TGTGCCAGCTCACGGTCACAGCAAGAGACCCAGTACTTC
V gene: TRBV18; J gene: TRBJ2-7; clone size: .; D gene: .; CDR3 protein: CASSTDRYEQYF; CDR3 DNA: TGTGCCAGCTCAACAGACAGGTACGAGCAGTACTTC
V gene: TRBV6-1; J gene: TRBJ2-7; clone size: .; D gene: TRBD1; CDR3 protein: CASSEVAGGPLYEQYF; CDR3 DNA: TGTGCCAGCAGTGAAGTGGCAGGGGGCCCCCTCTACGAGCAGTACTTC
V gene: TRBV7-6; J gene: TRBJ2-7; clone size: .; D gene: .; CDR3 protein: CASSLEQRVLPYEQYF; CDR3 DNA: TGTGCCAGCAGCTTAGAACAGAGAGTGCTCCCCTACGAGCAGTACTTC
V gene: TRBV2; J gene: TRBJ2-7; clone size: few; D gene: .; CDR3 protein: CASIPPRGYEQYF; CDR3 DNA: TGTGCCAGCATCCCACCTCGGGGCTACGAGCAGTACTTC
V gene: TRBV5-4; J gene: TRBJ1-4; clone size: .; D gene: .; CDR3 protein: CASSPGPPTNEKLFF; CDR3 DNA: TGTGCCAGCAGCCCCGGCCCCCCAACTAATGAAAAACTGTTTTTT
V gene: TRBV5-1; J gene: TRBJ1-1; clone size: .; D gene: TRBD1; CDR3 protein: CASSSTGTGVTEAFF; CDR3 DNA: TGCGCCAGCAGCTCTACAGGGACAGGGGTTACTGAAGCTTTCTTT
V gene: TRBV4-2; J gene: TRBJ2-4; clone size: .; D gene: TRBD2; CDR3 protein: CASSPGGGSNIQYF; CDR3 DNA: TGTGCCAGCAGCCCGGGCGGGGGGAGCAACATTCAGTACTTC
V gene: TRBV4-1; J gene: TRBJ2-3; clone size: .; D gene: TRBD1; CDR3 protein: CASSQGQGLSTDTQYF; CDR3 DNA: TGCGCCAGCAGCCAGGGACAGGGATTAAGCACAGATACGCAGTATTTT
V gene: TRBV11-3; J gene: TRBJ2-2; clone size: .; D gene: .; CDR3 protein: CASRLEGGELFF; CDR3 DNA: TGTGCCAGCAGACTAGAGGGCGGGGAGCTGTTTTTT
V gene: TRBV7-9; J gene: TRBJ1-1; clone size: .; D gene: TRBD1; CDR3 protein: CASSLVGQGVYEAFF; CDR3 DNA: TGTGCCAGCAGCTTAGTGGGACAGGGGGTGTATGAAGCTTTCTTT
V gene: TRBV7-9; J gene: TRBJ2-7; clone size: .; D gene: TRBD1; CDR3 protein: CASSSDRGSYEQYF; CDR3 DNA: TGTGCCAGCAGCTCTGACAGGGGATCCTACGAGCAGTACTTC